The 28 T cell receptor beta chains presented below share a single source sample, sequenced in a study of identical twins (dated by TCRdb to between 2015 and 2016). Preparation of the library involved 5' RACE. Data came from an Illumina HiSeq 2000. Using fastp trimming at Q25 and MiXCR clonotype assembly, TCRdb reanalyzed the public sequencing data and kept in-frame beta chains. Here each entry gathers all rows of one CDR3 protein and keeps the most common genes and DNA. This sample is represented by 1,800,000 or so distinct CDR3 sequences; about 32% of them were singletons. Around 0.25% of the sample goes to the ten largest clones. Material for sequencing was cord blood. Receptors originate from a newborn girl in good health.

This sequence joins TRBV7-9 and TRBJ2-1; 11 positions agree with TRBD2. CDR1 is SEHNR, CDR2 FQNEAQ, per germline (reference sequence). The CDR3 loop spans 16 amino acids. Losses at the gene ends were 0 bases for V and 7 bases for J; bases not matched to a gene: 5. The CDR3 region has the DNA TGTGCCAGCAGCTTAGCTAGCGGGGGGGCATGGAATGAGCAGTTCTTC. It yields the protein CASSLASGGAWNEQFF.

This clonotype was detected only a few times. The rearrangement uses TRBV15 and TRBJ2-1; 7 nucleotides line up with TRBD2. CDR3 length: 18 amino acids. V gave up 3 bases and J gave up 0 bases; unmatched junction bases: 11. Germline CDR1 LNHNV, CDR2 YYDKDF (reference sequence). The CDR3 region is CATSRLKTSYNSYNEQFF. In nucleotides, the CDR3 is TGTGCCACCAGCAGGCTTAAGACTAGCTACAACTCCTACAATGAGCAGTTCTTC.

The chain has TRBV7-9 and TRBJ1-5; a possible D gene is TRBD1 (5 bases). Germline V gene sequence: CDR1 SEHNR, CDR2 FQNEAQ (reference sequence). V shed 1 base and J shed 5 bases, with 9 bases lying between them. This CDR3 has 14 amino acids. The CDR3 reads CASSLDRQHQPQHF. The CDR3, as DNA: TGTGCCAGCAGCTTAGACAGGCAACATCAGCCCCAGCATTTT. Full variable domain (outside the CDR3, taken from reference TRBV7-9 and TRBJ1-5): DTGVSQNPRHKITKRGQNVTFRCDPISEHNRLYWYRQTLGQGPEFLTYFQNEAQLEKSRLLSDRFSAERPKGSFSTLEIQRTEQGDSAMYLCASSLDRQHQPQHFGDGTRLSIL.

The chain couples TRBV7-2 to TRBJ2-1; D possibly corresponds to TRBD2 (5 bases). Germline assignment: CDR1 SGHTA and CDR2 FQGNSA. The CDR3 contains 16 residues. Between the trimmed V and J ends, which lost 1 base and 10 bases, there was a span of 20 bases. CDR3 sequence: CASSLVVASSGWEQFF. The CDR3 nucleotides are TGTGCCAGCAGCTTAGTGGTGGCTAGCTCTGGGTGGGAGCAGTTCTTC.

This chain uses TRBV28 with TRBJ2-3, with TRBD2 identical over 9 bases. After removal of 3 bases from V and 2 bases from J, the junction contained 3 bases not matched to a gene. The CDR3 spans 15 residues. The germline CDR1 and CDR2 sequences are MDHEN and SYDVKM. Here the CDR3 DNA reads TGTGCCAGCAGTTTCGGGACTAGCAACACAGATACGCAGTATTTT. This encodes CASSFGTSNTDTQYF. The full variable domain, with the rest looked up from reference TRBV28 and TRBJ2-3, is DVKVTQSSRYLVKRTGEKVFLECVQDMDHENMFWYRQDPGLGLRLIYFSYDVKMKEKGDIPEGYSVSREKKERFSLILESASTNQTSMYLCASSFGTSNTDTQYFGPGTRLTVL.

This chain uses TRBV20-1 with TRBJ2-3; D not certain. The V and J ends lost 3 bases and 3 bases respectively, with 7 bases between them. Germline V CDR1 and CDR2: DFQATT, SNEGSKA (reference sequence). The CDR3 is 12 amino acids. In DNA, the CDR3 is TGCAGTGCTAGCGCTCTGACAGATACGCAGTATTTT. Its protein product is CSASALTDTQYF.

The genes are TRBV5-1 and TRBJ2-1; perhaps D is TRBD1 or TRBD2 (5 bases each). This CDR3 region has 18 residues. CDR1 is SGHRS, CDR2 YFSETQ, per germline. V was cut by 0 bases and J by 0 bases, with 16 bases left in between. The CDR3 nucleotides read TGCGCCAGCAGCTTGGGATTAGGGGCAGGGACCTCCTACAATGAGCAGTTCTTC. It specifies CASSLGLGAGTSYNEQFF.

This clonotype was detected a few times. The V and J genes are TRBV28 and TRBJ2-7, with 8 bases lining up with TRBD1. V lost 4 bases and J lost 2; bases outside the gene matches: 10. The CDR3 spans 16 residues. Germline V gives CDR1 MDHEN, CDR2 SYDVKM. CDR3: CASSSIRQGRPYEQYF. CDR3 DNA: TGTGCCAGCAGTTCCATACGACAGGGGAGGCCCTACGAGCAGTACTTC. The whole variable domain, remainder taken from reference TRBV28 and TRBJ2-7, is DVKVTQSSRYLVKRTGEKVFLECVQDMDHENMFWYRQDPGLGLRLIYFSYDVKMKEKGDIPEGYSVSREKKERFSLILESASTNQTSMYLCASSSIRQGRPYEQYFGPGTRLTVT.

The gene calls are TRBV18 and TRBJ2-3; perhaps TRBD2 as D (6 bases). V was shortened by 5 bases and J by 10 bases, with 22 bases between the two germline ends. The CDR3 has 15 residues. CDR1 and CDR2 (germline): KGHSH, LQKENI. The CDR3 loop reads CASSSPGARVGAQYF. The CDR3 DNA reads TGTGCCAGCTCATCGCCGGGAGCCAGGGTTGGGGCGCAGTATTTT.

This clonotype has a handful of counts. V is TRBV9 and J is TRBJ2-1; TRBD2 matches 9 bases. Germline V gene lookup returns CDR1 SGDLS and CDR2 YYNGEE. The CDR3 length is 14 residues. Unmatched junction bases numbered 4, after V lost 3 bases and J lost 6 bases. This CDR3 reads CASSGISGGNEQFF. In DNA, the CDR3 is TGTGCCAGCAGCGGAATTAGCGGGGGCAATGAGCAGTTCTTC.

The gene calls are TRBV5-1 and TRBJ2-7; D unclear. This CDR3 is built from 16 residues. Trimming removed 4 bases from V and 4 bases from J, with 21 bases in between. The germline CDR1 and CDR2 sequences are SGHRS and YFSETQ. The CDR3 coding sequence is TGCGCCAGCAGCCCCTCCCCGGTAGGGTCTTTTTACGAGCAGTACTTC. Encoded protein: CASSPSPVGSFYEQYF.

This clonotype was observed a handful of times. V is TRBV12-3 or TRBV12-4 and J is TRBJ2-2; 8 bases map to TRBD2. The CDR3 covers 14 residues. Germline trimming cut 2 bases from V and 7 bases from J; bases unmatched to any gene: 3. The CDR3 protein is CASSLLAGGGELFF. CDR3 nucleotides: TGTGCCAGCAGTTTACTAGCGGGTGGCGGGGAGCTGTTTTTT.

This clonotype has just a few counts. The chain couples TRBV20-1 to TRBJ1-2, with 7 bases that match TRBD1. Germline V gene data show CDR1 as DFQATT and CDR2 as SNEGSKA (reference sequence). The CDR3 contains 13 residues. V was pared by 6 bases and J by 2 bases, with 6 bases of the junction left unmatched. This CDR3 reads CSAPDRWNYGYTF. CDR3 DNA: TGCAGTGCCCCGGACAGGTGGAACTATGGCTACACCTTC.

This clonotype was observed a single time. This chain connects TRBV25-1 to TRBJ1-1, with D unresolved. The CDR3 is 11 residues long. CDR1 MGHDK and CDR2 SYGVNS come from the germline V gene. V was pared by 7 bases and J by 6 bases, with 9 bases between. CDR3 sequence (DNA): TGTGCCAGCAAAAGGTCAGCTGAAGCTTTCTTT. Protein: CASKRSAEAFF.

On this clonotype itself: A much larger clone is a single base away; this may be a read error. This rearrangement joins TRBV20-1 to TRBJ1-4; 11 bases are shared with TRBD1. Germline V gene data show CDR1 as DFQATT and CDR2 as SNEGSKA (reference sequence). There are 13 residues in the CDR3. This CDR3 reads CSARDRGNERLFF. In nucleotides, the CDR3 is TGCAGTGCTCGGGACAGGGGGAATGAAAGACTGTTTTTT.

This clonotype was seen once. A clone one base away is much larger, so this may be a read error. The gene calls are TRBV7-2 and TRBJ2-7, with TRBD2 matching 9 bases. The DNA end favors TRBJ2-4, so the J call may be wrong. The CDR3 loop spans 15 amino acids. Germline V gene lookup returns CDR1 SGHTA and CDR2 FQGNSA. The chain's CDR3 is CASGRLAVQGNIQYF. The DNA for the CDR3 is TGTGCCAGCGGCAGACTAGCGGTCCAGGGAAACATTCAGTACTTC.

A word on this clonotype: Mismatch with germline at one junction end may stem from a read error. The chain employs TRBV7-7 and TRBJ2-7, with unresolved D. Germline CDR1 SSHAT, CDR2 FNYEAQ (reference sequence). There are 15 residues in the CDR3. As DNA, the CDR3 is TGTGCTAGCAGCAAGGACCCAAGCCCTATGTACGAGCAGTACTTC. Its translation: CASSKDPSPMYEQYF.

The chain uses TRBV12-3 or TRBV12-4 and TRBJ2-2, with D unresolved. Deletions cut 3 bases from V and 3 bases from J, with 11 bases between. This CDR3 comprises 15 residues. The CDR3 region has the DNA TGTGCCAGCAGTTTGGCCCAACAGTACACCGGGGAGCTGTTTTTT. It specifies CASSLAQQYTGELFF.

The V call is TRBV10-2, the J call TRBJ2-3, with 10 bases aligning to TRBD2. The CDR3 covers 16 residues. CDR1 WSHSY and CDR2 SAAADI come from the germline V gene. With V trimmed by 3 bases and J by 2 bases, 5 bases remained unmatched. CDR3 sequence reads: CASSDPLAGTTDTQYF. CDR3 in DNA: TGCGCCAGCAGTGATCCACTAGCGGGGACCACAGATACGCAGTATTTT.

This clonotype was detected only once. This could be a read error, since a much larger clone is one nucleotide away. The V gene is TRBV7-2, the J gene TRBJ1-2; D possibly corresponds to TRBD1 (5 bases). Per the germline V gene, CDR1 is SGHTA and CDR2 is FQGNSA. The ends were cut back, 5 bases at V and 0 bases at J, with 13 bases in the middle. This CDR3 comprises 15 residues. The CDR3, as DNA: TGTGCCAGCAGCGCCTACGACAGAACTAACTATGGCTACACCTTC. Its translation is CASSAYDRTNYGYTF.

The chain joins TRBV20-1 to TRBJ2-5; no firm D call. Trimming pared 5 bases from V and 0 bases from J, leaving 16 bases between. CDR1 and CDR2 (germline): DFQATT, SNEGSKA (reference sequence). The length of the CDR3 is 15 residues. The CDR3 sequence is CSAASLGTNQETQYF. The CDR3 nucleotides read TGCAGTGCTGCCTCTTTAGGTACCAACCAAGAGACCCAGTACTTC.

Only a few counts were recorded for this clonotype. V usage is TRBV6-2 or TRBV6-3 and J usage is TRBJ2-7; no definite D call. CDR3 length: 15 amino acids. Between the trimmed V and J ends, which lost 7 bases and 0 bases, there was a span of 16 bases. The germline V gene has CDR1 MNHEY and CDR2 SVGEGT. DNA of the CDR3: TGTGCCAGCACCTACGACGGCTGGCGCTCCTACGAGCAGTACTTC. It encodes CASTYDGWRSYEQYF.

The chain is built from TRBV5-8 and TRBJ2-7, with 8 bases lining up with TRBD2. The germline V gene encodes CDR1 SGHTS and CDR2 YDEGEE. Germline trimming cut 4 bases from V and 7 bases from J; bases unmatched to any gene: 13. This CDR3 is 15 amino acids long. CDR3 nucleotides: TGTGCCAGCAGCCCGGGACTAGTTCCAAACAATGAGCAGTACTTC. Amino acid sequence: CASSPGLVPNNEQYF.

The V and J genes are TRBV5-1 and TRBJ2-7, with 7 positions matching TRBD2. The V segment lost 2 bases and the J segment 5 bases; nucleotides outside the gene matches: 10. The CDR3 has 15 residues. The V gene's germline CDR1 is SGHRS and CDR2 YFSETQ. CDR3 in DNA: TGCGCCAGCAGCTTCCCTGGGAGGGGAGTCAACGAGCAGTACTTC. It encodes CASSFPGRGVNEQYF.

This clonotype was recorded a few times. The rearrangement links TRBV10-3 to TRBJ2-7; D is uncertain. There are 12 residues in the CDR3. Germline V lookup: CDR1 ENHRY, CDR2 SYGVKD. V lost 4 bases to trimming and J lost 5 bases, with 9 bases between them. CDR3: CAISGVFDEQYF. The DNA of the CDR3 is TGTGCCATCAGTGGTGTTTTCGACGAGCAGTACTTC.

The chain combines TRBV3-1 with TRBJ1-2, with D possibly being TRBD1 (5 bases). The CDR3 is made up of 13 amino acids. Germline CDR1 is LGHDT and CDR2 is YNNKEL (reference sequence). V was trimmed by 0 bases and J by 4 bases, leaving 6 bases between them. The CDR3 region is CASSQEDIYGYTF. The CDR3 DNA reads as TGTGCCAGCAGCCAAGAGGACATCTATGGCTACACCTTC.

V gene TRBV11-2 combines with J gene TRBJ2-2; TRBD2 matches at 12 bases. This CDR3 spans 17 amino acids. CDR1 is SGHAT and CDR2 is FQNNGV in the germline V gene. The V and J ends lost 9 bases and 2 bases, in that order; junction bases with no gene match: 10. Here the CDR3 reads CASGTSGRPLNTGELFF. CDR3 nucleotide sequence: TGTGCCAGTGGCACTAGCGGGAGGCCCTTAAACACCGGGGAGCTGTTTTTT.

The sample holds a few counts of this clonotype. The chain uses TRBV20-1 and TRBJ2-5, with a possible D match to TRBD1 (6 bases). The DNA end favors TRBJ2-7, so the J call may be wrong. The length of the CDR3 is 12 residues. Germline V gene data show CDR1 as DFQATT and CDR2 as SNEGSKA (reference sequence). The CDR3 nucleotides are TGCAGTGCTACTATACAGGGCGACGAGCAGTACTTC. It codes for CSATIQGDEQYF.